This TCR beta chain comes out of a study of blood T cell repertoires in COVID-19. Study in general: COVID-19 samples, acute and convalescent, were from the United States, Italy and Spain. T cells, B-cell-depleted T cells, or PBMCs supplied cDNA or gDNA.

Germline V CDR1 and CDR2: KGHSH, LQKENI. Trimming took 4 bases from V and 5 from J, leaving 9 bases between them. The CDR3 runs 12 residues. Original methodology: Researchers report that nucleated cell counts were estimated from reference gene primer amplification. Here immunoSEQ multiplex PCR was the method, and the copy in TCRdb shows in-frame clones only, minus some. The V and J calls and clone size come from that table; D and trimming were worked out from the DNA. The sample includes tens of thousands of clones, 80% seen only once; the top ten take 15% to 20%. The clonotype originates from a human donor in a cohort sampled during active COVID-19. Sequences were obtained from peripheral blood. The chain uses TRBV18 and TRBJ2-7; D is ambiguous. In DNA, the CDR3 is TGTGCCAGCTCACAGCGTCGGGACGAGCAGTACTTC. It yields the protein CASSQRRDEQYF. The full variable domain, completed using reference TRBV18 and TRBJ2-7, is NAGVMQNPRHLVRRRGQEARLRCSPMKGHSHVYWYRQLPEEGLKFMVYLQKENIIDESGMPKERFSAEFPKEGPSILRIQQVVRGDSAAYFCASSQRRDEQYFGPGTRLTVT.